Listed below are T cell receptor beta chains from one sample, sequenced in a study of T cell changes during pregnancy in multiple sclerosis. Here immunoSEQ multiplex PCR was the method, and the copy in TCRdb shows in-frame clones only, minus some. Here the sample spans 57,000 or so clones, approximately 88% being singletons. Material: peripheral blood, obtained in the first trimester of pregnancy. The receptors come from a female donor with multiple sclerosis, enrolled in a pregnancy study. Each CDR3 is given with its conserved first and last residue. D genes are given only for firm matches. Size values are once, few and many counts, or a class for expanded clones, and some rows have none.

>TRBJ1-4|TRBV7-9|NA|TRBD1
TGTGCCAGCAGCCCCCGGACAGGGCGAGGGGAAAAACTGTTTTTT
CASSPRTGRGEKLFF
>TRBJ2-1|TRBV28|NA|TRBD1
TGTGCCAGCAGTTCCCCCAGGGGGCCCGACCATGATGAGCAGTTCTTC
CASSSPRGPDHDEQFF
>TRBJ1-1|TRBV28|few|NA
TGTGCCAGCAGAATACAGGGTACTGAAGCTTTCTTT
CASRIQGTEAFF
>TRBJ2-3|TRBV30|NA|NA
TGTGCCTGGGGGAGTCTTATCGCCGATACGCAGTATTTT
CAWGSLIADTQYF
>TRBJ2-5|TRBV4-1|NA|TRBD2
TGCGCCAGCAGCCCACAACTAGCGGGAGGGGGAGGCGCTGAGACCCAGTACTTC
CASSPQLAGGGGAETQYF
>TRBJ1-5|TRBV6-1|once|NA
TGTGCCAGCAGTGAAGAGGCGGCTTATAGCAATCAGCCCCAGCATTTT
CASSEEAAYSNQPQHF
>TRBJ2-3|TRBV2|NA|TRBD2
TGTGCCACTGGACTAGCGGGAGTTACAGATACGCAGTATTTT
CATGLAGVTDTQYF
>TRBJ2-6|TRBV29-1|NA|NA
TGCAGCGTCGGGTCCTCTGGGGCCAACGTCCTGACTTTC
CSVGSSGANVLTF
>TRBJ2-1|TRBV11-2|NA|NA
TGTGCCAGCAGCTTGGCCGGGACTCCGGAGTTCTTC
CASSLAGTPEFF
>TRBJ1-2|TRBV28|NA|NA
TGTGCCAGCCACAATACCGGCTACACCTTC
CASHNTGYTF
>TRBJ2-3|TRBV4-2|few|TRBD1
TGTGCCAGCAGCCCCCTGACAGGGGATACAGATACGCAGTATTTT
CASSPLTGDTDTQYF
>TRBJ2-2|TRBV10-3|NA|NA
TGTGCCATCAGTGAGTCGACGGGGGGACAGAACACCGGGGAGCTGTTTTTT
CAISESTGGQNTGELFF
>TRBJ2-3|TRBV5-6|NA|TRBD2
TGTGCCAGCAGCTTGGGACTAGCGGGAGCGGGAGATACGCAGTATTTT
CASSLGLAGAGDTQYF
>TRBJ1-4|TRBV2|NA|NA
TGTGCCAGCAGCCAAAACACCGCAACTAATGAAAAACTGTTTTTT
CASSQNTATNEKLFF
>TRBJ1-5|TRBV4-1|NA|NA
TGCGCCAGCAGCCAAGACGGGGGGGTTGTATTTCAGCCCCAGCATTTT
CASSQDGGVVFQPQHF
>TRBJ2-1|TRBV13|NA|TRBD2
TGTGCCAGCAGCTCTCCCAGGGGACTAGCGGGAGAGCGGAATGAGCAGTTCTTC
CASSSPRGLAGERNEQFF
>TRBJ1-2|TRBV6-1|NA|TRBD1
TGTGCCAGCAGTGAACTCATCAGGGGGCCAAATGGCTACACCTTC
CASSELIRGPNGYTF
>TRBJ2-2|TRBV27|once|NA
TGTGCCAGCAGTTCCCACAGCACCGGGGAGCTGTTTTTT
CASSSHSTGELFF
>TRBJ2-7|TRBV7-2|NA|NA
TGTGCCAGCAGGGGGGCTTACGAGCAGTACTTC
CASRGAYEQYF
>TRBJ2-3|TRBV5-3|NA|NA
TGTGCCGGCACAAAGTCGTATCCAGGCACAGATACGCAGTATTTT
CAGTKSYPGTDTQYF
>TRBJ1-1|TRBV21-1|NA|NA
TGTGCCAGCAGCAAAGGGGGGGGGCAGAACACTGAAGCTTTCTTT
CASSKGGGQNTEAFF
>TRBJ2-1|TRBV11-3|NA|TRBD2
TGTGCCAGCAGCTCCTCGACTAGCGGGATCTACAATGAGCAGTTCTTC
CASSSSTSGIYNEQFF
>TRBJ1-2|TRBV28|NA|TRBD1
TGTGCCAGCAGCCTTCTGGGACAGGTATACCCTAACTATGGCTACACCTTC
CASSLLGQVYPNYGYTF
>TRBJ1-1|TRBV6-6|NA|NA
TGTGCCAGCAGTGAGGGTGTAGCTGAAGCTTTCTTT
CASSEGVAEAFF
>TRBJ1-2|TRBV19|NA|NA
TGTGCCAGTAGTCCCGGTATGATCGACTACACCTTC
CASSPGMIDYTF
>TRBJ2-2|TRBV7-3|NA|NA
TGTGCCAGCAGCCCCTATCTCACCGGGGAGCTGTTTTTT
CASSPYLTGELFF
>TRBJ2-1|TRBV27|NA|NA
TGTGCCAGCAGCCCGTGGACAGTTCTTCACAATGAGCAGTTCTTC
CASSPWTVLHNEQFF
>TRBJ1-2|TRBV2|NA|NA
TGTGCCAGCAGTCTACCGACAGGCAACTATGGCTACACCTTC
CASSLPTGNYGYTF
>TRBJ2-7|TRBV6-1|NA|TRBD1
TGTGCCAGCAGTGAAGGGACAGGGGGTTTTAACGAGCAGTACTTC
CASSEGTGGFNEQYF
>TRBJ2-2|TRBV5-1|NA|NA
TGCGCCAGCAGCTTGAGTCAGGGTCACACCGGGGAGCTGTTTTTT
CASSLSQGHTGELFF
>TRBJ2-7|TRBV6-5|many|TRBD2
TGTGCCAGCAGTTACCATCGACTAGCGGGAGGTCTCCGGCAGTACTTC
CASSYHRLAGGLRQYF
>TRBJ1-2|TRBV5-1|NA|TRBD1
TGCGCCAGCAGCTTGCAGGGGGCGGAGGGCTACACCTTC
CASSLQGAEGYTF
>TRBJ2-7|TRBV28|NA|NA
TGTGCCAGCAGGATTACAGGTTACGAGCAGTACTTC
CASRITGYEQYF
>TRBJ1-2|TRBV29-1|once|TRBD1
TGCAGCGTCGCCGGACAGGGGGACAGCTATGGCTACACCTTC
CSVAGQGDSYGYTF
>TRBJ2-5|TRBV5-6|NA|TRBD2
TGTGCCAGCAGCTTGGAAAGGATAGCGGGAGGGGAGACCCAGTACTTC
CASSLERIAGGETQYF
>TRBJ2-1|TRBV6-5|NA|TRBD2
TGTGCCAGCAGTTCCCCACTAGCGGGAGGAACCAATGAGCAGTTCTTC
CASSSPLAGGTNEQFF
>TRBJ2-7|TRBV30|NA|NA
TGTGCCTGGTCAGACTCCCGGAGCGGCGAGCAGTACTTC
CAWSDSRSGEQYF
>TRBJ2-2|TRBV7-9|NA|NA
TGTGCCAGCAGCTTCGACTGGACCGGGGAGCTGTTTTTT
CASSFDWTGELFF
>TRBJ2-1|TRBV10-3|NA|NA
TGTGCCATCAGTGAGGATCAGGGGTGGGAGCAGTTCTTC
CAISEDQGWEQFF
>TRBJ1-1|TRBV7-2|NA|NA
TGTGCCAGCAGGAAACAGGGAGTAGAAGCTTTCTTT
CASRKQGVEAFF
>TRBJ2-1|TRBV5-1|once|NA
TGCGCCAGCAGCTCGGAAGGCAGGTCGGACAATGAGCAGTTCTTC
CASSSEGRSDNEQFF
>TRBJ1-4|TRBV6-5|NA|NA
TGTGCCAGCAGTCGATGGACGGGGGAAAAACTGTTTTTT
CASSRWTGEKLFF
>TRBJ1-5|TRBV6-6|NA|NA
TGTGCCAGCAGGGACACCCTTAATAGCAATCAGCCCCAGCATTTT
CASRDTLNSNQPQHF
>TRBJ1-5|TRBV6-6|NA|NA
TGTGCCAGCAGTTACCTAGATAATAGCAATCAGCCCCAGCATTTT
CASSYLDNSNQPQHF
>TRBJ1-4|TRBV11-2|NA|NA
TGTGCCAGCAGCCAAGATGGGCAGGGTAGTAGTGAAAAACTGTTTTTT
CASSQDGQGSSEKLFF
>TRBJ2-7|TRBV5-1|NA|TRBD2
TGCGCCAGCAGCCAAAGCGGGGGTGTGGGCGTCGAGCAGTACTTC
CASSQSGGVGVEQYF
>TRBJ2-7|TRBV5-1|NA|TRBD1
TGCGCCAGCAGCCTGGGGACAGGGGGTTTGGACGAGCAGTACTTC
CASSLGTGGLDEQYF
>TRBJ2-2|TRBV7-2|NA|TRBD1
TGTGCCAGCAGCTTTAGGACAGGGCCCACCGGGGAGCTGTTTTTT
CASSFRTGPTGELFF
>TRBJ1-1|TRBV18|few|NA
TGTGCCAGCTCACCCAGCCAGGGCACTGAAGCTTTCTTT
CASSPSQGTEAFF
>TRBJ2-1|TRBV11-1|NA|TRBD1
TGTGCCAGCAGCCACGGAACCGGGACAGGGGTCCAGATTGAGCAGTTCTTC
CASSHGTGTGVQIEQFF
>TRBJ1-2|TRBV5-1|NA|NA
TGCGCCAGCAGCTTGGTCGGGGATGGCTACACCTTC
CASSLVGDGYTF
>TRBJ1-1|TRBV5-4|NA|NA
TGTGCCAGCAGCTTTACAGGGTCGGCGAACACTGAAGCTTTCTTT
CASSFTGSANTEAFF
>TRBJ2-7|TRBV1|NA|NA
TGCACCAGGATTCTAGCGGGAGGGTCCTACGAGCAGTACTTC
CTRILAGGSYEQYF
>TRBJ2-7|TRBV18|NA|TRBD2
TGTGCCAGCTCGCCTAGCGGGAGCTACGAGCAGTACTTC
CASSPSGSYEQYF
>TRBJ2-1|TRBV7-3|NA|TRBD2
TGTGCCAGCAGCTCCACGGGGCTAGCGGAGTACAATGAGCAGTTCTTC
CASSSTGLAEYNEQFF
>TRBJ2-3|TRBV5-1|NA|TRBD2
TGCGCCAGCAGCTCTACTAGCGGGAGGCCCCTGTTCTCAGATACGCAGTATTTT
CASSSTSGRPLFSDTQYF
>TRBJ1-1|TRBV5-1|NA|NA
TGCGCCAGCAGCTGGGGAGGGCTCACTGAAGCTTTCTTT
CASSWGGLTEAFF
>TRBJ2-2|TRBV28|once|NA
TGTGCCAGCAGTTCAACAGGGTCCACCGGGGAGCTGTTTTTT
CASSSTGSTGELFF